This T cell receptor beta chain was found in a study of shared clonotypes between healthy human individuals. Study-level points and caveats: There were few donors, and this limited the genetic and exposure-history diversity represented.

Regarding this clone: Its matching antigen is unknown.

Germline CDR1 is WSHSY and CDR2 is SAAADI. V lost 2 bases and J lost 5; bases outside the gene matches: 5. This CDR3 has 14 amino acids. The method was immunoSEQ multiplex PCR; TCRdb's version includes in-frame clones alone and lacks a portion of them. This sample yields around 690,000 clones, of which less than 95% are seen a single time; roughly 36% belongs to the top ten. Donors included only healthy HIV-negative adults lacking recent acute infections or vaccinations. CD8 memory merged CD45RO+ with CCR7-negative CD45RA+ TemRA cells. The source of this sequence is a man younger than 35 in good health. Some clones in this sample may be carry-over from other donors' samples. Sample: memory CD8+ T cells from PBMCs. Indicated subset: CD45RO+ cells pooled with CCR7-negative TemRA cells. The chain recombines TRBV10-2 with TRBJ1-2; 7 bases are a match to TRBD1. The CDR3 is CASSEEGARYGYTF. In DNA form, the CDR3 reads TGCGCCAGCAGTGAGGAGGGGGCGCGGTATGGCTACACCTTC.